These 30 T cell receptor beta chains originate from one sample sequenced in a study of T cells in localized non-small cell lung cancer. Produced via immunoSEQ multiplex PCR; TCRdb's table is partial and in-frame only. The sample has approximately 81,000 clones, about 88% seen once. The sequences come from peripheral blood, collected before any cancer treatment. The receptors stem from a woman between 35 and 70 years old with stage I squamous cell lung carcinoma.

The genes are TRBV5-4 and TRBJ2-3; D tentatively fits TRBD1 or TRBD2 (5 bases each). The CDR3 spans 15 residues. Trimming took 2 bases from V and 2 from J, leaving 12 bases between them. Germline loops: CDR1 SGHNT, CDR2 YYREEE (reference sequence). The CDR3 nucleotides read TGTGCCAGCAGCTTCGATGGGGGAATCACAGATACGCAGTATTTT. It codes for CASSFDGGITDTQYF.

The CDR3 nucleotides are TGTGCCAGCAGCCTGACAACTAACTATGGCTACACCTTC. Encoded protein: CASSLTTNYGYTF. This chain links TRBV7-3 with TRBJ1-2; D remains unclear. The CDR3 covers 13 residues. Germline lookup yields CDR1 SGHTA and CDR2 FQGTGA. With 5 bases removed from V and 0 bases from J, the gap between germline ends came to 7 bases.

V gene TRBV11-1 combines with J gene TRBJ2-2, with D possibly TRBD1 on 5 matching bases. Germline assignment: CDR1 SGHAT and CDR2 FQDESV (reference sequence). Trimming shortened V by 1 base and J by 0 bases, and 6 bases separated the two germline ends. The CDR3 consists of 15 residues. The DNA for the CDR3 is TGTGCCAGCAGCTTAGGACAGCCGAACACCGGGGAGCTGTTTTTT. It encodes CASSLGQPNTGELFF.

The chain employs TRBV30 and TRBJ2-5; D unclear. Trimming removed 0 bases at V and 5 bases at J, with 7 bases between. Germline CDR1 and CDR2: GTSNPN and SVGIG (reference sequence). CDR3 size: 12 residues. CDR3 sequence reads: CAWSVLSETQYF. CDR3 bases: TGTGCCTGGAGTGTACTTTCGGAGACCCAGTACTTC.

The chain uses TRBV6-5 and TRBJ2-7; the D call may be TRBD1 or TRBD2 (5 bases each). The germline CDR1 and CDR2 sequences are MNHEY and SVGAGI. CDR3 length: 13 amino acids. Trimming took off 7 bases at V and 0 bases at J, with 10 bases between the two ends. In nucleotides, the CDR3 is TGTGCCAGCACTGCAGGGAGCTCCTACGAGCAGTACTTC. This encodes CASTAGSSYEQYF.

V and J are TRBV6-1 and TRBJ1-6, with D unclear. In germline, CDR1 is MNHNS, CDR2 SASEGT. This CDR3 region has 14 residues. The V end was cut by 10 bases, the J end by 6 bases, with 16 bases between. CDR3 DNA: TGTGCCACTCGCGACTGGACTGGTAATTCACCCCTCCACTTT. Its translation: CATRDWTGNSPLHF.

V is TRBV19 and J is TRBJ1-2; 10 bases are a match to TRBD1. Trimming removed 6 bases from V and 6 bases from J; junction bases left unmatched: 4. The germline gives CDR1 LNHDA, CDR2 SQIVND (reference sequence). This CDR3 is built from 13 residues. CDR3 region: CASRSGTGDGYTF. The CDR3 DNA sequence: TGTGCCAGTAGATCCGGGACAGGGGATGGCTACACCTTC. The full variable domain, completed using reference TRBV19 and TRBJ1-2, is DGGITQSPKYLFRKEGQNVTLSCEQNLNHDAMYWYRQDPGQGLRLIYYSQIVNDFQKGDIAEGYSVSREKKESFPLTVTSAQKNPTAFYLCASRSGTGDGYTFGSGTRLTVV.

This clone was counted once. The V call is TRBV7-2, the J call TRBJ2-1; a weak D match, TRBD2 (5 bases). The CDR3 has 14 residues. V lost 4 bases to trimming and J lost 2 bases, with 9 bases between them. Looked up from germline, CDR1 is SGHTA and CDR2 is FQGNSA. The CDR3 spells CASSSYGAYNEQFF. The DNA for the CDR3 is TGTGCCAGCAGCTCTTACGGGGCCTACAATGAGCAGTTCTTC.

The chain employs TRBV6-1 and TRBJ1-2, with 8 bases identical to TRBD1. Germline values: CDR1 MNHNS, CDR2 SASEGT. This CDR3 is built from 14 residues. The V and J ends lost 6 bases and 5 bases, in that order; junction bases with no gene match: 8. The CDR3 here is CASSPHRGEYGYTF. CDR3 nucleotide sequence: TGTGCCAGCAGCCCACACAGGGGGGAGTATGGCTACACCTTC.

The chain employs TRBV6-6 and TRBJ2-7; 11 bases are a match to TRBD1. The CDR3 consists of 14 residues. The germline CDR1 and CDR2 sequences are MNHNY and SVGAGI (reference sequence). The junction had 5 bases not matched to a gene; V was cut back by 6 bases and J by 4 bases. The CDR3: CASSWGQGGYEQYF. The CDR3, as DNA: TGTGCCAGCAGCTGGGGACAGGGGGGGTACGAGCAGTACTTC.

A few counts support this clone. The V call is TRBV6-1, the J call TRBJ2-1; tentatively, D is TRBD1 (6 bases). V was cut by 6 bases and J by 8 bases, with 11 bases left in between. Germline V lookup: CDR1 MNHNS, CDR2 SASEGT. The CDR3 loop spans 12 amino acids. DNA for the CDR3: TGTGCCAGCAGACAGGGCCTAGATGAGCAGTTCTTC. As protein: CASRQGLDEQFF.

This chain connects TRBV7-2 to TRBJ1-1; 8 positions agree with TRBD1. Per germline, CDR1 SGHTA and CDR2 FQGNSA. This CDR3 spans 14 amino acids. Trimming at V came to 1 base and at J to 6 bases, leaving 4 bases not matched to a gene. CDR3 in amino acids: CASSLVDRASEAFF. The CDR3 nucleotides read TGTGCCAGCAGCTTAGTGGACAGGGCATCTGAAGCTTTCTTT.

This chain connects TRBV7-9 to TRBJ1-2, with 11 nucleotides matching TRBD1. This CDR3 has 17 residues. V lost 3 bases and J lost 2; bases outside the gene matches: 8. The germline CDR1 and CDR2 sequences are SEHNR and FQNEAQ (reference sequence). In DNA form, the CDR3 reads TGTGCCAGCAGCTTGGGGACAGGGGGGCAAAGGAACTATGGCTACACCTTC. This translates into CASSLGTGGQRNYGYTF. Full variable domain (outside the CDR3, taken from reference TRBV7-9 and TRBJ1-2): DTGVSQNPRHKITKRGQNVTFRCDPISEHNRLYWYRQTLGQGPEFLTYFQNEAQLEKSRLLSDRFSAERPKGSFSTLEIQRTEQGDSAMYLCASSLGTGGQRNYGYTFGSGTRLTVV.

The chain uses TRBV5-1 and TRBJ2-1; 11 positions agree with TRBD2. V lost 4 bases and J lost 0; bases outside the gene matches: 0. The CDR3 runs 15 residues. CDR1 is SGHRS and CDR2 is YFSETQ in the germline V gene. This CDR3 reads CASSTSGGSYNEQFF. In DNA form, the CDR3 reads TGCGCCAGCAGCACTAGCGGGGGCTCCTACAATGAGCAGTTCTTC. The full variable domain, with the rest looked up from reference TRBV5-1 and TRBJ2-1, is KAGVTQTPRYLIKTRGQQVTLSCSPISGHRSVSWYQQTPGQGLQFLFEYFSETQRNKGNFPGRFSGRQFSNSRSEMNVSTLELGDSALYLCASSTSGGSYNEQFFGPGTRLTVL.

The chain carries TRBV4-1 and TRBJ1-2; D is perhaps TRBD1 (6 bases). Germline V gene data show CDR1 as MGHRA and CDR2 as YSYEKL. This CDR3 is built from 15 residues. Trimming pared 4 bases from V and 0 bases from J, leaving 12 bases between. CDR3 in DNA: TGCGCCAGCAGCCGGGGACACTCAGCTAACTATGGCTACACCTTC. This gives the protein CASSRGHSANYGYTF.

This chain uses TRBV5-8 with TRBJ2-1; D uncertain. V was shortened by 0 bases and J by 3 bases, with 7 bases between the two germline ends. The CDR3 covers 14 residues. The germline V gene encodes CDR1 SGHTS and CDR2 YDEGEE. The CDR3 DNA follows: TGTGCCAGCAGCTTGGGACCGCACTACAATGAGCAGTTCTTC. Amino acid sequence: CASSLGPHYNEQFF.

This chain links TRBV5-4 with TRBJ2-1; 10 nucleotides match TRBD2. The CDR3 runs to 17 residues. Germline V lookup: CDR1 SGHNT, CDR2 YYREEE (reference sequence). Trimming removed 0 bases from V and 4 bases from J; junction bases left unmatched: 7. The CDR3 DNA is TGTGCCAGCAGCTTGGTGAGCGGGGGGGCGTTATACAATGAGCAGTTCTTC. Translation gives CASSLVSGGALYNEQFF.

The genes are TRBV5-4 and TRBJ1-4, with 7 bases lining up with TRBD1. J was trimmed by 0 bases and V by 4 bases; bases with no gene match: 18. The CDR3 runs 20 residues. CDR1 is SGHNT, CDR2 YYREEE, per germline (reference sequence). The CDR3 region has the DNA TGTGCCAGCAGCCCCGGTTTGGGGGACAGCTTCATTGCAACTAATGAAAAACTGTTTTTT. Translating it yields CASSPGLGDSFIATNEKLFF.

This clone came up once. The rearrangement joins TRBV5-1 to TRBJ1-2, with 12 bases matching TRBD1. V lost 0 bases, J lost 6 bases, and 3 bases stayed unmatched. CDR1 and CDR2 (germline): SGHRS, YFSETQ. CDR3 length: 15 residues. CDR3 region: CASSLVGQGADGYTF. The DNA of the CDR3 is TGCGCCAGCAGCTTGGTGGGACAGGGGGCCGATGGCTACACCTTC.

The chain recombines TRBV19 with TRBJ1-6, with unresolved D. From germline, CDR1 is LNHDA and CDR2 SQIVND (reference sequence). The CDR3 covers 16 residues. V was shortened by 1 base and J by 2 bases, with 9 bases between the two germline ends. CDR3 nucleotides: TGTGCCAGTAGTATAGGAAGCCACACCTATAATTCACCCCTCCACTTT. Translating it yields CASSIGSHTYNSPLHF.

The chain employs TRBV6-5 and TRBJ1-6, with D tentatively TRBD1 (5 bases). CDR1 MNHEY and CDR2 SVGAGI come from the germline V gene. The CDR3 contains 12 residues. V shed 8 bases and J shed 6 bases, with 8 bases lying between them. The CDR3 DNA reads TGTGCCAGCGCCAGGGTTAATTCACCCCTCCACTTT. The encoded protein is CASARVNSPLHF.

The CDR3 region has the DNA TGTGCCACCCGGACTAGCGGGGGGGCAGAGCAGTTCTTC. As protein: CATRTSGGAEQFF. The chain links TRBV15 to TRBJ2-1, with 15 bases lining up with TRBD2. Germline V gene sequence: CDR1 LNHNV, CDR2 YYDKDF (reference sequence). V lost 8 bases, J lost 10 bases, and 3 bases stayed unmatched. CDR3 length: 13 residues.

The V gene is TRBV5-6, the J gene TRBJ2-1; 7 bases line up with TRBD1. The CDR3 extends over 14 amino acids. The junction had 5 bases not matched to a gene; V was cut back by 2 bases and J by 6 bases. Germline-derived CDR1 and CDR2 are SGHDT and YYEEEE. As DNA, the CDR3 is TGTGCCAGCAGCTTAGGACAGGTGGTCAATGAGCAGTTCTTC. Its protein is CASSLGQVVNEQFF.

This clone occurred a few times. V and J are TRBV7-8 and TRBJ2-5, with D perhaps assigned TRBD1 or TRBD2 (5 bases each). Trimming removed 0 bases at V and 2 bases at J, with 13 bases between. This CDR3 is built from 16 residues. In germline, CDR1 is SGHVS, CDR2 FQNEAQ. The DNA for the CDR3 is TGTGCCAGCAGCTTAGCAGCCGGGACGCGACAAGAGACCCAGTACTTC. This gives the protein CASSLAAGTRQETQYF.

V is TRBV19 and J is TRBJ1-1; D gene unclear. V was trimmed by 4 bases and J by 6 bases, leaving 12 bases between them. Germline assignment: CDR1 LNHDA and CDR2 SQIVND (reference sequence). CDR3 size: 13 residues. This CDR3 reads CASSRQASAEAFF. CDR3 DNA sequence: TGTGCCAGTAGTAGGCAGGCAAGCGCTGAAGCTTTCTTT. Drawing the rest from reference TRBV19 and TRBJ1-1, the complete variable domain is DGGITQSPKYLFRKEGQNVTLSCEQNLNHDAMYWYRQDPGQGLRLIYYSQIVNDFQKGDIAEGYSVSREKKESFPLTVTSAQKNPTAFYLCASSRQASAEAFFGQGTRLTVV.

This clone has a single count. The chain links TRBV6-1 to TRBJ1-1; D ambiguous. Per the germline V gene, CDR1 is MNHNS and CDR2 is SASEGT. The CDR3 loop spans 13 amino acids. V shed 5 bases and J shed 0 bases, with 7 bases lying between them. CDR3 in DNA: TGTGCCAGCAGTAAAGTCATGAACACTGAAGCTTTCTTT. This gives the protein CASSKVMNTEAFF.

This chain uses TRBV19 with TRBJ2-2, with D possibly being TRBD1 (5 bases). From germline, CDR1 is LNHDA and CDR2 SQIVND (reference sequence). This CDR3 is 13 amino acids long. Trimming removed 5 bases at V and 4 bases at J, with 8 bases between. In nucleotides, the CDR3 is TGTGCCAGTAGTCTGGGGCCCACCGGGGAGCTGTTTTTT. Translation: CASSLGPTGELFF.

This chain links TRBV18 with TRBJ1-1, with TRBD1 identical over 9 bases. V lost 1 base, J lost 4 bases, and 1 base stayed unmatched. Germline CDR1 and CDR2: KGHSH and LQKENI. The CDR3 is 14 residues long. CDR3 nucleotide sequence: TGTGCCAGCTCACCACAGGGACAGGGCACTGAAGCTTTCTTT. It yields the protein CASSPQGQGTEAFF.

V usage is TRBV9 and J usage is TRBJ1-3; D possibly corresponds to TRBD1 (5 bases). Germline lookup yields CDR1 SGDLS and CDR2 YYNGEE. The CDR3 contains 15 residues. Between the trimmed V and J ends, which lost 0 bases and 6 bases, there was a span of 13 bases. In DNA, the CDR3 is TGTGCCAGCAGCGTAGGGGGGGACCTTCAAAACACCATATATTTT. Translated, it gives CASSVGGDLQNTIYF. Together with reference TRBV9 and TRBJ1-3, the CDR3 gives the full variable domain: DSGVTQTPKHLITATGQRVTLRCSPRSGDLSVYWYQQSLDQGLQFLIQYYNGEERAKGNILERFSAQQFPDLHSELNLSSLELGDSALYFCASSVGGDLQNTIYFGEGSWLTVV.

The rearrangement uses TRBV29-1 and TRBJ1-1; D not certain. Germline CDR1 reads SQVTM; CDR2 reads ANQGSEA. Trimming cost V 6 bases and J 1 base, with 9 bases left between them. The CDR3 covers 12 residues. The chain's CDR3 is CSVSAANTEAFF. The CDR3 nucleotides read TGCAGCGTCAGCGCCGCGAACACTGAAGCTTTCTTT.